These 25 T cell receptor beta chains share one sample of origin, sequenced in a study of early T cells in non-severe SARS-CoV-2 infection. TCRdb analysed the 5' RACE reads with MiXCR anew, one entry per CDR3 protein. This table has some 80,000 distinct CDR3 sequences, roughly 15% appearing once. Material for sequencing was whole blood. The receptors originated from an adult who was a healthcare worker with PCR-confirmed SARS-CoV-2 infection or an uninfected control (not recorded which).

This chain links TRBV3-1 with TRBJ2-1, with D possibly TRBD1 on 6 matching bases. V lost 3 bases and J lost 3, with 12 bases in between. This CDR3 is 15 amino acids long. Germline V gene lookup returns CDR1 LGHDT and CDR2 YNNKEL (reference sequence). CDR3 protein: CASSHRQELYNEQFF. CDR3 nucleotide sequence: TGTGCCAGCAGCCACAGACAGGAACTCTACAATGAGCAGTTCTTC.

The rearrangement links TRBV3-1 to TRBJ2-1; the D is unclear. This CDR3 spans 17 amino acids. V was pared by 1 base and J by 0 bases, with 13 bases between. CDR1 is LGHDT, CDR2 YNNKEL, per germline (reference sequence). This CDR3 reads CASSQGPIMNSYNEQFF. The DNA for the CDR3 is TGTGCCAGCAGCCAAGGGCCTATCATGAACTCCTACAATGAGCAGTTCTTC.

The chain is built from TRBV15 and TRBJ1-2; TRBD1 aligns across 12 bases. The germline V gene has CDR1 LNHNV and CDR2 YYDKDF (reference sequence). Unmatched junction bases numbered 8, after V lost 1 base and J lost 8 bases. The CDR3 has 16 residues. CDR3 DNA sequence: TGTGCCACCAGCAGAGGCCCTCCGGGACAGGGGGCCGGCTACACCTTC. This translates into CATSRGPPGQGAGYTF.

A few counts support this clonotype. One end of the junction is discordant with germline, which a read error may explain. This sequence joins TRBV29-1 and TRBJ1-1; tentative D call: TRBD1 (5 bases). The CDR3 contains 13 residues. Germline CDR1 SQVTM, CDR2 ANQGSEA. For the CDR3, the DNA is TGCAGCGTCGAAGGTAGGGGAGTCACTGAAGCTTTCTTT. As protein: CSVEGRGVTEAFF. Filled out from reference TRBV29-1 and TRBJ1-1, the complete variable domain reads SAVISQKPSRDICQRGTSLTIQCQVDSQVTMMFWYRQQPGQSLTLIATANQGSEATYESGFVIDKFPISRPNLTFSTLTVSNMSPEDSSIYLCSVEGRGVTEAFFGQGTRLTVV.

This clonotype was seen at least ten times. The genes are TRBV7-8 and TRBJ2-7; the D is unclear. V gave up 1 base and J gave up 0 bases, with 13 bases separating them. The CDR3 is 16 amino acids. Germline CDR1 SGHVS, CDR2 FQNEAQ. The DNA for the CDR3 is TGTGCCAGCAGCTTAGTTCAGTTCCGAAGCTCCTACGAGCAGTACTTC. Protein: CASSLVQFRSSYEQYF.

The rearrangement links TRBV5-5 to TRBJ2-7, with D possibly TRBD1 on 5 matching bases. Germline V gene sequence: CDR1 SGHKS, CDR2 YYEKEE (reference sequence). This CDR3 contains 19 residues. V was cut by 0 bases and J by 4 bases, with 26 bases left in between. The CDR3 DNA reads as TGTGCCAGCAGCTTGGATGGCAGGGTGAGCCCCAGAGGCAAGTACGAGCAGTACTTC. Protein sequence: CASSLDGRVSPRGKYEQYF.

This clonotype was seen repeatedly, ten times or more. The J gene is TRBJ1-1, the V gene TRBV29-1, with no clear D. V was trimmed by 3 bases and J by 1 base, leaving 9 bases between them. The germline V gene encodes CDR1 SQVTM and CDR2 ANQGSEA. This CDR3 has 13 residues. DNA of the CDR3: TGCAGCGTTGATCGGGGTGCGAACACTGAAGCTTTCTTT. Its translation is CSVDRGANTEAFF.

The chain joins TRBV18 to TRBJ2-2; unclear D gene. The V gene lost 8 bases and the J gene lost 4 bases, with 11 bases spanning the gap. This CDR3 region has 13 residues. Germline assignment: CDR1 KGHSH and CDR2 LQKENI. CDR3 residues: CASTPGRTGELFF. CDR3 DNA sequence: TGTGCCAGCACTCCCGGCCGCACCGGGGAGCTGTTTTTT.

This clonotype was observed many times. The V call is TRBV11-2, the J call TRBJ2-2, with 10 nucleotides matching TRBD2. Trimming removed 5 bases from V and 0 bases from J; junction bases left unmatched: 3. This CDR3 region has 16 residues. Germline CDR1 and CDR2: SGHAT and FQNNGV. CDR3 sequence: CASSLTSGTNTGELFF. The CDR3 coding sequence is TGTGCCAGCAGCCTCACTAGCGGGACGAACACCGGGGAGCTGTTTTTT.

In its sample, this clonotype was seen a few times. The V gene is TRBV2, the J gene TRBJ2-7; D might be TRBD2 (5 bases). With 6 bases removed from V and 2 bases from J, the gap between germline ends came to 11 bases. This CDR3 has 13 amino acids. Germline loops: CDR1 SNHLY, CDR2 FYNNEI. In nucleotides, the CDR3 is TGTGCCAGCAGGCTGGGCGGGCCCTACGAGCAGTACTTC. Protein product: CASRLGGPYEQYF.

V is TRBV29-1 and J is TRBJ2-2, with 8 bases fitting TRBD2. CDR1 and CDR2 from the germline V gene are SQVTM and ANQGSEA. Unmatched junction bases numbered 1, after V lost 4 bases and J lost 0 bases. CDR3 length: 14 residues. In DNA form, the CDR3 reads TGCAGCGTTGTGCGGGGGGCGAACACCGGGGAGCTGTTTTTT. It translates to CSVVRGANTGELFF.

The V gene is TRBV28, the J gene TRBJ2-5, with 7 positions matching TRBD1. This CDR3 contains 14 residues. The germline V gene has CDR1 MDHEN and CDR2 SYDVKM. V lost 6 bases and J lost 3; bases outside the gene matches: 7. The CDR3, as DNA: TGTGCCAGCAGCCCCGAGGACAGGAAAGAGACCCAGTACTTC. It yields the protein CASSPEDRKETQYF. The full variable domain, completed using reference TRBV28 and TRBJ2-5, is DVKVTQSSRYLVKRTGEKVFLECVQDMDHENMFWYRQDPGLGLRLIYFSYDVKMKEKGDIPEGYSVSREKKERFSLILESASTNQTSMYLCASSPEDRKETQYFGPGTRLLVL.

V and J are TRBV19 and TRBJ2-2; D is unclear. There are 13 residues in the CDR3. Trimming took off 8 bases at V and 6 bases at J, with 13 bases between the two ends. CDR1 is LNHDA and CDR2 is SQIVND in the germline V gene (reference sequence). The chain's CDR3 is CASFGLDSGELFF. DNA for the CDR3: TGTGCCAGTTTTGGGCTTGACTCCGGGGAGCTGTTTTTT.

CDR3 sequence (DNA): TGCAGTGCTAATCCCGTGTGGGGGCAGGGGGATGATAACTATGGCTACACCTTC. Its protein is CSANPVWGQGDDNYGYTF. The chain recombines TRBV20-1 with TRBJ1-2, with 7 bases aligning to TRBD1. CDR1 is DFQATT and CDR2 is SNEGSKA in the germline V gene (reference sequence). The V segment lost 4 bases and the J segment 1 base; nucleotides outside the gene matches: 18. This CDR3 is built from 18 residues.

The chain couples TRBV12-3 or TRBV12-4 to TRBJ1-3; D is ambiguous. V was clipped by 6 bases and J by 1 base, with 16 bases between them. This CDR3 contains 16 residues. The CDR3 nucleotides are TGTGCCAGCAGCCCATTTCAGGTCCTGTCTGGAAACACCATATATTTT. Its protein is CASSPFQVLSGNTIYF.

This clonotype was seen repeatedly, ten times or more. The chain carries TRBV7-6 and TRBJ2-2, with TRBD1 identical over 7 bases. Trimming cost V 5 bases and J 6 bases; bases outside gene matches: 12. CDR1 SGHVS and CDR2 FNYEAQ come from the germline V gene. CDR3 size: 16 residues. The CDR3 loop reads CASSPRQGVNPGELFF. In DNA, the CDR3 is TGTGCCAGCAGCCCCCGACAGGGAGTTAACCCCGGGGAGCTGTTTTTT.

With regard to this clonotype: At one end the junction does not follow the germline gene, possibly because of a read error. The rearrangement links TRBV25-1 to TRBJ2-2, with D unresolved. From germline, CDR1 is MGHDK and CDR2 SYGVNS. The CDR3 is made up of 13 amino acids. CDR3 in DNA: TGTGCCAGCAGAGAATTAGACACCGGGGAGCTGTTTTTT. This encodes CASRELDTGELFF.

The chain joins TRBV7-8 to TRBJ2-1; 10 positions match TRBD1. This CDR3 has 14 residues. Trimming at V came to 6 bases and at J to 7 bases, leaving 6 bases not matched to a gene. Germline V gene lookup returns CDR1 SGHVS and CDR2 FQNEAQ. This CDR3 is CASRGQGFRNEQFF. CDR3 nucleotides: TGTGCCAGCAGGGGACAGGGGTTCAGAAATGAGCAGTTCTTC.

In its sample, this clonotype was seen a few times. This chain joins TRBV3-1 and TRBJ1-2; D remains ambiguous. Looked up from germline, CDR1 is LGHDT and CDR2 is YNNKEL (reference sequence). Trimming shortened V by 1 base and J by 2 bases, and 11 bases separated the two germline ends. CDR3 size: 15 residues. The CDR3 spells CASSQGPSTNYGYTF. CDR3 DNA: TGTGCCAGCAGCCAAGGGCCCTCAACGAACTATGGCTACACCTTC.

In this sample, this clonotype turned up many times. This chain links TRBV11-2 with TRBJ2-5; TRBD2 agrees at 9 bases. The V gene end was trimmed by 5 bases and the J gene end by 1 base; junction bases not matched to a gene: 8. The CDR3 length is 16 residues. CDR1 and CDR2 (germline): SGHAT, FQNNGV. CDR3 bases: TGTGCCAGCAGCACCCGGACTAGCGTCGCCCAAGAGACCCAGTACTTC. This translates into CASSTRTSVAQETQYF.

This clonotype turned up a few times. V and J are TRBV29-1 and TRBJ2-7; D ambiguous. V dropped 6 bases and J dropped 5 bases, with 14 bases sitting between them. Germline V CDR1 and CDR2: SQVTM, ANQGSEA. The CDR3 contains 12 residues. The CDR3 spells CSVYRQGNEQYF. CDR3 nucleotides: TGCAGCGTGTATAGGCAAGGCAACGAGCAGTACTTC.

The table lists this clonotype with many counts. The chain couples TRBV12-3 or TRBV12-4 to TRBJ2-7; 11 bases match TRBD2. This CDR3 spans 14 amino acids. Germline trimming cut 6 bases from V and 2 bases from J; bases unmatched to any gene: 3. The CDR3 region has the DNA TGTGCCAGCAGCCAACTAGCGGGGGCCTACGAGCAGTACTTC. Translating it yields CASSQLAGAYEQYF.

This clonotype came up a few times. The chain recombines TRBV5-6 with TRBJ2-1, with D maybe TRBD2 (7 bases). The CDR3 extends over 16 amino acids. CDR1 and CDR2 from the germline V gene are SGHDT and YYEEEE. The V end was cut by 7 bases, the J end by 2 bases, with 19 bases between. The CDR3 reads CASWLRGGLTYNEQFF. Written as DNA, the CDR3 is TGTGCCAGCTGGCTAAGGGGGGGCCTAACCTACAATGAGCAGTTCTTC.

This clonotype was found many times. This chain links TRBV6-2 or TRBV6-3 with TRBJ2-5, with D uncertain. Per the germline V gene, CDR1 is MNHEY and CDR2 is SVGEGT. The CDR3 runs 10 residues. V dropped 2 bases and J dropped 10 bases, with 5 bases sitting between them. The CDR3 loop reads CASSYVIQYF. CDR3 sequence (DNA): TGTGCCAGCAGTTACGTTATCCAGTACTTC.

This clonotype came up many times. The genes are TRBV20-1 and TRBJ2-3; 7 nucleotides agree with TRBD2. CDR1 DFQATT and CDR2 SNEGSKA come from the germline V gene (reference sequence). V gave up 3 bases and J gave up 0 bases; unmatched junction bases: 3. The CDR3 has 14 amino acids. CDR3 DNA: TGCAGTGCTAGGAAGCGGGGAAGCACAGATACGCAGTATTTT. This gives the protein CSARKRGSTDTQYF.